This is a list of T cell receptor beta chains from one sample in a study of Graves' ophthalmopathy and Graves' hyperthyroidism. Using its own MiXCR run on the multiplex PCR reads, TCRdb lists one record per CDR3 protein. The repertoire holds some 520,000 distinct CDR3 sequences, 13% to 15% seen once, with approximately 9.8% in the top ten. Material: blood. The receptors shown here come from a woman aged 25 to 45 with Graves' ophthalmopathy. Each CDR3 is given with its conserved first and last residue. Each record gives: CDR3 protein, CDR3 DNA, D gene, CDR3 length, V gene, J gene, clone size. A D gene is named only where the DNA matches it firmly. Part of the rows lack a size; the others show once, few, many or a class for expanded clones.

CSVSSATGQETQYF,TGCAGCGTCTCTAGTGCGACAGGGCAAGAGACCCAGTACTTC,TRBD1,14,TRBV29-1,TRBJ2-5,many
CASSEDRGTYYGYTF,TGTGCCAGCAGTGAAGATCGGGGGACGTACTATGGCTACACCTTC,NA,15,TRBV6-1,TRBJ1-2,many
CASSSGLAGGSLGETQYF,TGTGCCAGCAGCTCGGGACTAGCTGGAGGAAGCCTAGGAGAGACCCAGTACTTC,TRBD2,18,TRBV11-2,TRBJ2-5,NA
CASSLRQSLHF,TGTGCCAGCAGTTTAAGGCAATCCCTCCACTTT,NA,11,TRBV28,TRBJ1-6,many
CASSYAVASPSNQPQHF,TGTGCCAGCAGTTACGCGGTGGCTTCTCCTAGCAATCAGCCCCAGCATTTT,NA,17,TRBV6-2/TRBV6-3,TRBJ1-5,many
CASSPPGDQETQYF,TGTGCCAGCAGTCCGCCGGGGGATCAAGAGACCCAGTACTTC,NA,14,TRBV28,TRBJ2-5,many
CASSAGTVYEQYF,TGCGCCAGCAGCGCGGGGACAGTGTACGAGCAGTACTTC,NA,13,TRBV5-1,TRBJ2-7,few
CSARLLAGMWQETQYF,TGCAGTGCTAGGTTGCTAGCGGGAATGTGGCAAGAGACCCAGTACTTC,TRBD2,16,TRBV20-1,TRBJ2-5,NA
CASRATAGALGYTF,TGTGCCAGCAGAGCCACAGCGGGGGCGCTTGGCTACACCTTC,NA,14,TRBV12-3/TRBV12-4,TRBJ1-2,many
CASSQGQAGGDQETQYF,TGTGCCAGCAGCCAAGGACAGGCAGGGGGCGACCAAGAGACCCAGTACTTC,TRBD1,17,TRBV4-2,TRBJ2-5,NA
CASSQVPTGNNSPLHF,TGCGCCAGCAGCCAAGTCCCAACAGGGAACAATTCACCCCTCCACTTT,NA,16,TRBV4-1,TRBJ1-6,many
CSAPGQGNTEAFF,TGCAGTGCCCCGGGACAGGGGAACACTGAAGCTTTCTTT,TRBD1,13,TRBV20-1,TRBJ1-1,many
CASSLLGYSYEQYF,TGTGCCAGCAGTTTATTAGGTTACTCCTACGAGCAGTACTTC,NA,14,TRBV28,TRBJ2-7,many
CASSISGNSIQYF,TGTGCCAGTAGTATCTCAGGGAATTCCATTCAGTACTTC,NA,13,TRBV19,TRBJ2-4,NA
CAWTSGGPEAFF,TGTGCCTGGACTTCGGGGGGCCCTGAAGCTTTCTTT,NA,12,TRBV30,TRBJ1-1,many
CAWNPGLGHNQPQHF,TGTGCCTGGAACCCCGGGCTGGGCCATAATCAGCCCCAGCATTTT,NA,15,TRBV30,TRBJ1-5,many
CASRNAGVIGYTF,TGTGCCAGCAGAAATGCAGGGGTCATAGGCTACACCTTC,NA,13,TRBV12-3/TRBV12-4,TRBJ1-2,few
CASSLVAGNTIYF,TGTGCCAGCAGCTTAGTGGCTGGAAACACCATATATTTT,NA,13,TRBV7-8,TRBJ1-3,many
CASSLARGHGETQYF,TGTGCCAGCAGCTTAGCGCGCGGGCACGGGGAGACCCAGTACTTC,NA,15,TRBV7-2,TRBJ2-5,many
CASSFLDKETQYF,TGTGCCAGCAGTTTTCTGGACAAAGAGACCCAGTACTTC,NA,13,TRBV28,TRBJ2-5,many
CASSLSGALNTEAFF,TGTGCCAGCAGCTTATCAGGGGCCCTGAACACTGAAGCTTTCTTT,NA,15,TRBV11-3,TRBJ1-1,many
CASSAIQGANYGYTF,TGTGCCAGCAGTGCAATCCAGGGAGCTAACTATGGCTACACCTTC,NA,15,TRBV27,TRBJ1-2,many
CAWNDDELYDEQYF,TGTGCCTGGAACGATGACGAGCTTTACGACGAGCAGTACTTC,NA,14,TRBV30,TRBJ2-7,many
CASRTVAGGYGYTF,TGTGCCAGCAGGACAGTCGCGGGGGGCTATGGCTACACCTTC,NA,14,TRBV28,TRBJ1-2,NA
CASSQGPPWMNTEAFF,TGTGCCAGCAGTCAAGGACCGCCATGGATGAACACTGAAGCTTTCTTT,NA,16,TRBV6-1,TRBJ1-1,many
CASSSIPRSNQPQHF,TGTGCCAGCAGTTCAATTCCGAGAAGCAATCAGCCCCAGCATTTT,NA,15,TRBV27,TRBJ1-5,NA
CASSLGSFNQPQHF,TGTGCCAGCAGCCTTGGTAGCTTCAATCAGCCCCAGCATTTT,NA,14,TRBV12-3/TRBV12-4,TRBJ1-5,many
CSVEDPREGVF,TGCAGCGTTGAAGATCCCAGGGAAGGGGTCTTT,NA,11,TRBV29-1,TRBJ1-1,many